The 6 T cell receptor beta chains reported below all come from one sample, sequenced in a study of CD8+ T cells in alopecia areata. The sample's treatment: oral pan-JAK inhibitor, 5-10 mg twice daily. It was cDNA, reverse transcribed from extracted RNA, that served as the sequencing template. Clones were read by immunoSEQ multiplex PCR, and TCRdb kept only the in-frame ones, dropping some. The sample includes 150,000 to 200,000 clones, around 60% seen only once; the top ten take 1.3%. The sample here was CD4+ T cells sorted from blood, taken at week 49, from a patient treated with tofacitinib. The source of these receptors is a human donor with alopecia areata.

The chain joins TRBV30 to TRBJ1-3, with no clear D. The V end lost 5 bases, the J end lost 4 bases, and 12 bases lay between the germline ends. The CDR3 is 13 amino acids. Germline V gene lookup returns CDR1 GTSNPN and CDR2 SVGIG (reference sequence). The CDR3: CAWRPTGGNTIYF. Written as DNA, the CDR3 is TGTGCCTGGCGGCCGACGGGAGGAAACACCATATATTTT.

The V gene is TRBV29-1, the J gene TRBJ2-7; D is unresolved. Germline CDR1 is SQVTM and CDR2 is ANQGSEA. CDR3 length: 13 residues. V lost 6 bases, J lost 3 bases, and 15 bases lay in between. CDR3 DNA: TGCAGCGTCCAATGGTCTGGGTTCTACGAGCAGTACTTC. This encodes CSVQWSGFYEQYF.

The chain employs TRBV30 and TRBJ1-5; D remains ambiguous. The CDR3 sequence is 14 residues long. Per the germline V gene, CDR1 is GTSNPN and CDR2 is SVGIG (reference sequence). Trimming shortened V by 1 base and J by 4 bases, and 11 bases separated the two germline ends. CDR3 in DNA: TGTGCCTGGAGTGAGACCTACGCGAATCAGCCCCAGCATTTT. The encoded protein is CAWSETYANQPQHF.

This clone was seen only a few times. This sequence joins TRBV4-3 and TRBJ1-1; D call uncertain. V was clipped by 2 bases and J by 1 base, with 5 bases between them. The CDR3 sequence is 13 residues long. From germline, CDR1 is LGHNA and CDR2 YSLEER. CDR3 bases: TGCGCCAGCAGCCAATGGGCGAACACTGAAGCTTTCTTT. As protein: CASSQWANTEAFF.

This chain joins TRBV9 and TRBJ2-5; no reliable D call. V was pared by 3 bases and J by 5 bases, with 11 bases between. The CDR3 covers 13 residues. Germline lookup yields CDR1 SGDLS and CDR2 YYNGEE. CDR3 sequence reads: CASSANSWETQYF. Written as DNA, the CDR3 is TGTGCCAGCAGCGCGAATTCGTGGGAGACCCAGTACTTC. Looking up the rest from reference TRBV9 and TRBJ2-5 gives the full variable domain: DSGVTQTPKHLITATGQRVTLRCSPRSGDLSVYWYQQSLDQGLQFLIQYYNGEERAKGNILERFSAQQFPDLHSELNLSSLELGDSALYFCASSANSWETQYFGPGTRLLVL.

In the case of this clone: The junction shows a germline mismatch at one end, possibly a read error. This chain joins TRBV29-1 and TRBJ2-5; 10 bases are shared with TRBD2. The CDR3 length is 16 residues. In germline, CDR1 is SQVTM, CDR2 ANQGSEA. The CDR3 coding sequence is TGCAGCGTTGATAAGCGGGGGGGACCCAGCCAACAGACCCAGTACTTC. Translating gives CSVDKRGGPSQQTQYF.